This passage covers 19 T cell receptor beta chains from one sample sequenced in a study of identical twins. One entry per CDR3 protein results from TCRdb running MiXCR on the 5' RACE reads. The sample includes hundreds of thousands of distinct CDR3 sequences, roughly 18% of them seen just once. These sequences were also reported in another study, on T cells expressing NK-cell markers.

Sequenced: PBMCs. All receptors come from a woman aged 18-30 years in good health.

This chain connects TRBV27 to TRBJ1-4, with no clear D. In germline, CDR1 is MNHEY, CDR2 SMNVEV (reference sequence). Trimming cost V 1 base and J 4 bases, with 10 bases left between them. This CDR3 comprises 15 residues. The CDR3 coding sequence is TGTGCCAGCAGTTTATTGGGCAGGAGTAATGAAAAACTGTTTTTT. This gives the protein CASSLLGRSNEKLFF.

At least ten counts were recorded for this clonotype. This chain connects TRBV12-3 or TRBV12-4 to TRBJ2-1; 7 bases line up with TRBD2. Trimming took 5 bases from V and 7 from J; bases not matched to a gene: 8. CDR3 length: 14 amino acids. In DNA form, the CDR3 reads TGTGCCAGCAGTCCTTCGGGACTAACAAATGAGCAGTTCTTC. Amino acid sequence: CASSPSGLTNEQFF.

This clonotype was seen a handful of times. The chain employs TRBV10-3 and TRBJ2-7; D possibly corresponds to TRBD2 (6 bases). Trimming cost V 4 bases and J 3 bases, with 13 bases left between them. CDR1 is ENHRY, CDR2 SYGVKD, per germline. The CDR3 contains 14 residues. The CDR3 coding sequence is TGTGCCATCAGTGGAAGGGACTCCGTCTACGAGCAGTACTTC. Its protein product is CAISGRDSVYEQYF.

This chain joins TRBV6-1 and TRBJ2-1, with D tentatively TRBD1 (5 bases). CDR1 and CDR2 from the germline V gene are MNHNS and SASEGT. The CDR3 spans 15 residues. V lost 6 bases and J 9 bases, leaving 21 bases between the germline ends. CDR3 bases: TGTGCCAGCAGGCCCGAGAATCCAGGGAATGGTGAGCAGTTCTTC. It codes for CASRPENPGNGEQFF.

This clonotype was detected a few times. The gene calls are TRBV5-1 and TRBJ2-2; D gene ambiguous. Per the germline V gene, CDR1 is SGHRS and CDR2 is YFSETQ. The V gene lost 6 bases and the J gene lost 8 bases, with 11 bases spanning the gap. This CDR3 is 12 amino acids long. CDR3 in DNA: TGCGCCAGCATTTCTTCGTCGGGGGAGCTGTTTTTT. This codes for CASISSSGELFF. The variable domain in full, completed from reference TRBV5-1 and TRBJ2-2, reads KAGVTQTPRYLIKTRGQQVTLSCSPISGHRSVSWYQQTPGQGLQFLFEYFSETQRNKGNFPGRFSGRQFSNSRSEMNVSTLELGDSALYLCASISSSGELFFGEGSRLTVL.

This clonotype showed up just a few times. No DNA is shown, since the ends of the CDR3 on it are uncertain; the CDR3 is the one TCRdb lists. This chain connects TRBV20-1 to TRBJ2-1; no check of the table's D call, TRBD1, against the DNA was made. Germline-derived CDR1 and CDR2 are DFQATT and SNEGSKA (reference sequence). The CDR3 contains 14 residues when both ends are counted. CDR3 residues: CSAPWAAGSNEPFF.

This clonotype occurred a few times. This chain uses TRBV7-2 with TRBJ2-5, with D uncertain. Germline CDR1 is SGHTA and CDR2 is FQGNSA. The V and J ends lost 1 base and 1 base respectively, with 10 bases between them. The CDR3 extends over 15 amino acids. This CDR3 reads CASSLVWSTQETQYF. The CDR3 nucleotides are TGTGCCAGCAGCTTAGTATGGTCTACCCAAGAGACCCAGTACTTC.

This chain joins TRBV6-1 and TRBJ2-1, with a possible D match to TRBD2 (7 bases). The CDR3 runs to 13 residues. V gave up 8 bases and J gave up 3 bases, with 11 bases separating them. In germline, CDR1 is MNHNS, CDR2 SASEGT. CDR3 loop: CASLGGHYNEQFF. CDR3 DNA: TGTGCCAGCTTGGGGGGGCACTACAATGAGCAGTTCTTC.

As regards this clonotype: The junction shows a germline mismatch at one end, possibly a read error. The chain combines TRBV20-1 with TRBJ1-1; no clear D. The length of the CDR3 is 13 residues. CDR1 is DFQATT, CDR2 SNEGSKA, per germline (reference sequence). DNA for the CDR3: TGCAATGCTAGTAGAGTCTCGGGCACTGAAGCTTTCTTT. Translation gives CNASRVSGTEAFF.

In this sample, this clonotype turned up a few times. The V call is TRBV20-1, the J call TRBJ1-1; D remains unclear. With 1 base removed from V and 6 bases from J, the gap between germline ends came to 6 bases. This CDR3 contains 11 residues. The germline gives CDR1 DFQATT, CDR2 SNEGSKA (reference sequence). CDR3 protein: CSARASSEAFF. CDR3 coding DNA: TGCAGTGCTAGAGCCTCCTCTGAAGCTTTCTTT.

V usage is TRBV5-1 and J usage is TRBJ2-5; D gene ambiguous. Trimming removed 0 bases at V and 5 bases at J, with 11 bases between. This CDR3 spans 14 amino acids. Germline lookup yields CDR1 SGHRS and CDR2 YFSETQ. The CDR3 sequence is CASSLVQAGETQYF. In DNA, the CDR3 is TGCGCCAGCAGCTTGGTCCAGGCCGGCGAGACCCAGTACTTC.

The chain combines TRBV19 with TRBJ1-5; D call uncertain. V was trimmed by 5 bases and J by 0 bases, leaving 8 bases between them. This CDR3 comprises 14 residues. Germline V gives CDR1 LNHDA, CDR2 SQIVND (reference sequence). CDR3 region: CASSRQISNQPQHF. CDR3 nucleotide sequence: TGTGCCAGTAGTCGCCAGATTAGCAATCAGCCCCAGCATTTT.

The chain links TRBV13 to TRBJ2-1, with 7 bases identical to TRBD2. Germline V gene data show CDR1 as PRHDT and CDR2 as FYEKMQ (reference sequence). This CDR3 contains 17 residues. The ends lost 4 bases at V and 0 bases at J; junction bases unmatched: 9. The CDR3 spells CASSSPTSPGSYNEQFF. The CDR3 nucleotides are TGTGCCAGCAGCTCCCCGACTAGCCCAGGCTCCTACAATGAGCAGTTCTTC.

In its sample, this clonotype was seen a few times. This chain joins TRBV7-9 and TRBJ1-5; perhaps TRBD1 as D (5 bases). This CDR3 has 17 amino acids. V was shortened by 1 base and J by 2 bases, with 15 bases between the two germline ends. Germline V lookup: CDR1 SEHNR, CDR2 FQNEAQ (reference sequence). CDR3 DNA: TGTGCCAGCAGCTTAGTGACTGGGGGTAGGGGCAATCAGCCCCAGCATTTT. Translating gives CASSLVTGGRGNQPQHF.

The chain is built from TRBV5-1 and TRBJ1-4, with a possible D match to TRBD1 (6 bases). The CDR3 sequence is 15 residues long. Germline CDR1 is SGHRS and CDR2 is YFSETQ. The ends were cut back, 0 bases at V and 5 bases at J, with 11 bases in the middle. The CDR3 here is CASSLGDIRNEKLFF. The CDR3 DNA sequence: TGCGCCAGCAGCTTGGGGGACATTCGGAATGAAAAACTGTTTTTT. Combining the CDR3 with reference TRBV5-1 and TRBJ1-4 gives the whole variable domain KAGVTQTPRYLIKTRGQQVTLSCSPISGHRSVSWYQQTPGQGLQFLFEYFSETQRNKGNFPGRFSGRQFSNSRSEMNVSTLELGDSALYLCASSLGDIRNEKLFFGSGTQLSVL.

This chain joins TRBV20-1 and TRBJ1-1; D gene unclear. The CDR3 consists of 12 residues. The germline V and J ends were trimmed by 3 bases and 4 bases, with 9 bases remaining between them. Germline-derived CDR1 and CDR2 are DFQATT and SNEGSKA (reference sequence). CDR3 bases: TGCAGTGCTAGCTCTTTCCCCACTGAAGCTTTCTTT. Its translation: CSASSFPTEAFF.

This chain joins TRBV5-1 and TRBJ1-2; tentatively, D is TRBD1 (6 bases). The germline V gene has CDR1 SGHRS and CDR2 YFSETQ. V lost 1 base and J lost 7, with 11 bases in between. The CDR3 has 13 amino acids. For the CDR3, the DNA is TGCGCCAGCAGCTTGCAGGGGTTTGGTGGCTACACCTTC. It translates to CASSLQGFGGYTF.

This rearrangement joins TRBV7-9 to TRBJ2-3, with TRBD2 as a possible D gene (5 bases). CDR3 length equals 17 residues. Between the trimmed V and J ends, which lost 4 bases and 2 bases, there was a span of 19 bases. Germline V gives CDR1 SEHNR, CDR2 FQNEAQ (reference sequence). Here the CDR3 reads CASSSPTKVTDTDTQYF. CDR3 in DNA: TGTGCCAGCAGCTCGCCGACTAAAGTGACTGACACAGATACGCAGTATTTT.

This clonotype was detected a few times. J is TRBJ2-1 and V is TRBV5-1; D unresolved. Germline CDR1 reads SGHRS; CDR2 reads YFSETQ. The CDR3 is 16 residues long. The germline V and J ends were trimmed by 4 bases and 0 bases, with 14 bases remaining between them. The CDR3 bases are TGCGCCAGCAGCCCTGGCCCACTCCTCTCCTACAATGAGCAGTTCTTC. Translating gives CASSPGPLLSYNEQFF.